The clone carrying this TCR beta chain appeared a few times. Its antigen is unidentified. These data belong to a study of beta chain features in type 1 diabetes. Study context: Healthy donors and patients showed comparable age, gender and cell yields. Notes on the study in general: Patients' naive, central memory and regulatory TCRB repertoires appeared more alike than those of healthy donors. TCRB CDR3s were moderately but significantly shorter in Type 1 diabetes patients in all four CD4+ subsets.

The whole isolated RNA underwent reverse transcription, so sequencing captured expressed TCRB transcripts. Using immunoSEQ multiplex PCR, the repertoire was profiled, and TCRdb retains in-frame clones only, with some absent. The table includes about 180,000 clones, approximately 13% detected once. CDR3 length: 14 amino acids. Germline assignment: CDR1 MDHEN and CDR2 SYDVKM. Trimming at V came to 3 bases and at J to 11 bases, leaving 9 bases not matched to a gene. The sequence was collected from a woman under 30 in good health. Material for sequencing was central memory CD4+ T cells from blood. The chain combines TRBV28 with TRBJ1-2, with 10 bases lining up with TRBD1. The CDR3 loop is CASSFPVTGGYYTF. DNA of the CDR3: TGTGCCAGCAGTTTCCCCGTGACAGGGGGCTATTACACCTTC.